The rows below give T cell receptor beta chains drawn from one sample of a study of shared clonotypes between healthy human individuals. Produced via immunoSEQ multiplex PCR; TCRdb's table is partial and in-frame only. The data show 1,400,000 or so clones, around 98.5% seen once. The sequencing input was naive CD4+ T cells sorted from blood. These receptors originate from a man aged 30-40 years in good health. The CDR3 runs from the conserved cysteine through the conserved F or W. Each record gives: J gene, V gene, clone size, D gene, CDR3 protein, CDR3 DNA. D genes are given only for firm matches. The listing skips clone size in some rows; elsewhere it reads once, few, many or a size class.

>TRBJ1-2|TRBV7-9|.|.
CASSSYPPLEAYGYTF
TGTGCCAGCAGCTCTTATCCCCCTCTGGAGGCATATGGCTACACCTTC
>TRBJ2-1|TRBV11-3|few|.
CASSLTIYNEQFF
TGTGCCAGCAGCTTAACAATTTACAATGAGCAGTTCTTC
>TRBJ2-7|TRBV7-2|.|TRBD2
CASSSLAGDYEQYF
TGTGCCAGCAGCTCACTAGCGGGAGACTACGAGCAGTACTTC
>TRBJ2-4|TRBV12-5|.|.
CASGLWDENIQYF
TGTGCTAGTGGTTTGTGGGATGAAAACATTCAGTACTTC
>TRBJ1-5|TRBV9|.|.
CASSVDRGLQPQHF
TGTGCCAGCAGCGTAGATCGGGGGCTGCAGCCCCAGCATTTT
>TRBJ1-5|TRBV15|.|.
CATSREFFKASDQPQHF
TGTGCCACCAGCAGAGAATTTTTTAAAGCTTCTGATCAGCCCCAGCATTTT
>TRBJ2-7|TRBV5-1|.|.
CASSLVSGPNYEQYF
TGCGCCAGCAGCTTGGTTTCAGGGCCGAACTACGAGCAGTACTTC
>TRBJ2-7|TRBV5-4|.|.
CASSRFQGTSYEQYF
TGTGCCAGCAGCCGTTTCCAGGGCACCTCCTACGAGCAGTACTTC
>TRBJ2-7|TRBV11-2|once|TRBD2
CASSLVDSGKDEQYF
TGTGCCAGCAGCTTAGTGGATAGCGGGAAAGACGAGCAGTACTTC
>TRBJ2-7|TRBV6-5|.|TRBD1
CASSVGGYSSYEQYF
TGTGCCAGCAGTGTAGGGGGCTACAGCTCCTACGAGCAGTACTTC
>TRBJ2-2|TRBV2|.|.
CASSSTGELFF
TGTGCCAGTAGCAGCACCGGGGAGCTGTTTTTT
>TRBJ1-3|TRBV2|.|TRBD1
CASSEDRGGNTIYF
TGTGCCAGCAGTGAAGACAGGGGTGGAAACACCATATATTTT
>TRBJ2-3|TRBV29-1|.|.
CSVEDQGRTDTQYF
TGCAGCGTTGAAGATCAAGGGCGCACAGATACGCAGTATTTT
>TRBJ2-1|TRBV5-1|.|.
CASSLRALTLSYEQFF
TGCGCCAGCAGCTTGAGGGCCCTCACCCTTTCATATGAGCAGTTCTTC
>TRBJ2-1|TRBV5-8|.|TRBD2
CASSLLRETFEQFF
TGTGCCAGCAGCTTGTTGCGGGAGACGTTTGAGCAGTTCTTC
>TRBJ1-5|TRBV4-3|.|.
CASSQDGRGGGQPQHF
TGCGCCAGCAGCCAAGACGGCAGGGGAGGGGGACAGCCCCAGCATTTT
>TRBJ2-6|TRBV5-5|.|.
CASSARAGLSGANVLTF
TGTGCCAGCAGCGCACGGGCGGGTCTCTCTGGGGCCAACGTCCTGACTTTC